One and the same sample provided the 9 T cell receptor beta chains below, sequenced in a study of PD-1 blockade in classical Hodgkin lymphoma. Assay used: immunoSEQ multiplex PCR; TCRdb lists only in-frame clones, some missing. This table holds some 95,000 clones, approximately 90% found once. Time point defined: cycle 4 day 1 (C4D1), after about 6 weeks of nivolumab. Every patient was affected by relapse after autologous stem cell transplantation, while exposure to brentuximab vedotin was not uniform. Material: peripheral blood mononuclear cells (PBMCs), obtained before the fourth cycle of nivolumab. These TCRs come from a human donor with classical Hodgkin lymphoma.

V usage is TRBV4-3 and J usage is TRBJ2-7; D possibly uses TRBD1 or TRBD2 (5 bases each). Trimming took off 1 base at V and 5 bases at J, with 9 bases between the two ends. The CDR3 runs to 13 residues. Germline-derived CDR1 and CDR2 are LGHNA and YSLEER. CDR3 in amino acids: CASSQVRGDEQYF. The CDR3 coding sequence is TGCGCCAGCAGCCAAGTGAGAGGGGACGAGCAGTACTTC.

This clone was seen a single time. The V call is TRBV9, the J call TRBJ1-5; the match to TRBD1 covers 9 bases. The CDR3 runs 19 residues. V shed 0 bases, J shed 2 bases, and the junction held 12 bases outside the gene matches. Germline values: CDR1 SGDLS, CDR2 YYNGEE. The CDR3, as DNA: TGTGCCAGCAGCGTAGTGGGACAGGGCTTAGGTCCTGGCAATCAGCCCCAGCATTTT. Translating gives CASSVVGQGLGPGNQPQHF.

This clone was observed a few times. The V gene is TRBV19, the J gene TRBJ1-5; the D gene is possibly TRBD1 (5 bases). This CDR3 region has 16 residues. Germline lookup yields CDR1 LNHDA and CDR2 SQIVND (reference sequence). Deletions cut 6 bases from V and 4 bases from J, with 19 bases between. The CDR3 sequence: CASSLIGEGENQPQHF. The CDR3 DNA is TGTGCCAGTAGCCTCATAGGGGAGGGTGAGAATCAGCCCCAGCATTTT. Supplemented by reference TRBV19 and TRBJ1-5, the full variable domain reads DGGITQSPKYLFRKEGQNVTLSCEQNLNHDAMYWYRQDPGQGLRLIYYSQIVNDFQKGDIAEGYSVSREKKESFPLTVTSAQKNPTAFYLCASSLIGEGENQPQHFGDGTRLSIL.

The rearrangement uses TRBV19 and TRBJ1-1; no reliable D call. Germline V gene lookup returns CDR1 LNHDA and CDR2 SQIVND (reference sequence). CDR3 length: 11 amino acids. Trimming cost V 8 bases and J 5 bases, with 9 bases left between them. The CDR3 protein is CASGLMTEAFF. The CDR3 DNA sequence: TGTGCCAGTGGTCTTATGACTGAAGCTTTCTTT.

The gene calls are TRBV7-9 and TRBJ2-7; 9 bases agree with TRBD1. V lost 3 bases to trimming and J lost 3 bases; unmatched junction nucleotides: 9. Germline V gene lookup returns CDR1 SEHNR and CDR2 FQNEAQ (reference sequence). The CDR3 has 16 amino acids. The DNA of the CDR3 is TGTGCCAGCAGCTTGGGACCCCGACAGGGGGACTACGAGCAGTACTTC. Translating it yields CASSLGPRQGDYEQYF. Combining the CDR3 with reference TRBV7-9 and TRBJ2-7 gives the whole variable domain DTGVSQNPRHKITKRGQNVTFRCDPISEHNRLYWYRQTLGQGPEFLTYFQNEAQLEKSRLLSDRFSAERPKGSFSTLEIQRTEQGDSAMYLCASSLGPRQGDYEQYFGPGTRLTVT.

J is TRBJ2-1 and V is TRBV7-2, with D perhaps TRBD1 (5 bases). The CDR3 loop spans 15 amino acids. In germline, CDR1 is SGHTA, CDR2 FQGNSA. V was shortened by 7 bases and J by 4 bases, with 17 bases between the two germline ends. The CDR3 DNA is TGTGCCAGCAACCCAGGGAATTGGGGATACAATGAGCAGTTCTTC. Translation: CASNPGNWGYNEQFF.

V gene TRBV6-1 combines with J gene TRBJ1-5; D not certain. CDR1 is MNHNS and CDR2 is SASEGT in the germline V gene. The CDR3 covers 14 residues. Trimming removed 5 bases at V and 3 bases at J, with 11 bases between. This CDR3 reads CASSSTGSNQPQHF. In nucleotides, the CDR3 is TGTGCCAGCAGTTCGACCGGGTCCAATCAGCCCCAGCATTTT.

The chain links TRBV6-4 to TRBJ1-1; 8 bases align to TRBD1. Trimming removed 3 bases from V and 4 bases from J; junction bases left unmatched: 4. The CDR3 covers 14 residues. CDR1 is MRHNA and CDR2 is SNTAGT in the germline V gene. CDR3 coding DNA: TGTGCCAGCAGTGATACGGACAGGGCCACTGAAGCTTTCTTT. Translating gives CASSDTDRATEAFF.

This chain links TRBV30 with TRBJ1-2, with D perhaps matching TRBD1 (5 bases). The V end lost 4 bases, the J end lost 1 base, and 19 bases lay between the germline ends. The CDR3 sequence is 16 residues long. The germline CDR1 and CDR2 sequences are GTSNPN and SVGIG (reference sequence). CDR3 sequence (DNA): TGTGCCTGGACCCGGGGGAGGGGCGCTTTTAACTATGGCTACACCTTC. Translated: CAWTRGRGAFNYGYTF.